A single TCR beta chain is shown here with its context. The sample originates from a study of blood T cell repertoires in COVID-19. Repertoires were generated with immunoSEQ multiplex PCR, while TCRdb's copy carries only in-frame clones and drops some. Here the sample spans approximately 160,000 clones, less than 85% being singletons. Germline CDR1 and CDR2: SGHTA and FQGNSA. This CDR3 comprises 14 residues. The V segment lost 5 bases and the J segment 3 bases; nucleotides outside the gene matches: 6. This clonotype originated in a woman aged 50 to 60 who had recovered from COVID-19. What was sequenced was PBMCs or T cells enriched from blood (not recorded which). The chain joins TRBV7-2 to TRBJ1-2; TRBD1 aligns across 7 bases. The DNA of the CDR3 is TGTGCCAGCAGCCATGACGGGACAGACTATGGCTACACCTTC. Translating it yields CASSHDGTDYGYTF.